This T cell receptor beta chain emerged from a study of blood T cell repertoires in COVID-19. Germline CDR1 and CDR2: SGHRS and YFSETQ. CDR3 length: 15 residues. V lost 0 bases and J 0 bases, leaving 7 bases between the germline ends. Libraries were prepared by immunoSEQ multiplex PCR; TCRdb keeps only in-frame clonotypes and omits some of them. Altogether around 300,000 clones are present, around 90% being singletons, with the ten largest covering 3.5% to 4.5%. The receptor comes from a woman aged 18 to 35 with acute COVID-19. Sequencing used PBMCs or T cells enriched from blood (not recorded which). This chain uses TRBV5-1 with TRBJ1-3; weak D call: TRBD1 (5 bases). CDR3: CASSLGGHSGNTIYF. The CDR3 coding sequence is TGCGCCAGCAGCTTGGGAGGACACTCTGGAAACACCATATATTTT.